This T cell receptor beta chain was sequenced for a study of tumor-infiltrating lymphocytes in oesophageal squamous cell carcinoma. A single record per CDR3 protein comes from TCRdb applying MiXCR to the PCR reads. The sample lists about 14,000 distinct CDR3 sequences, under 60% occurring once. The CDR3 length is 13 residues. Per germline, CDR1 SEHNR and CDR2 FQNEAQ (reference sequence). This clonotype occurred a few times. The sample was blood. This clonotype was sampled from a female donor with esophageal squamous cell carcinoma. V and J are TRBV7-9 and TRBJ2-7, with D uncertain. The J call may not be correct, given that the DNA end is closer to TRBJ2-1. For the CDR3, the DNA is TGTGCCAGCAGCTTAGCGAGTTTGGCAGAGCAGTTCTTC. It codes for CASSLASLAEQFF.